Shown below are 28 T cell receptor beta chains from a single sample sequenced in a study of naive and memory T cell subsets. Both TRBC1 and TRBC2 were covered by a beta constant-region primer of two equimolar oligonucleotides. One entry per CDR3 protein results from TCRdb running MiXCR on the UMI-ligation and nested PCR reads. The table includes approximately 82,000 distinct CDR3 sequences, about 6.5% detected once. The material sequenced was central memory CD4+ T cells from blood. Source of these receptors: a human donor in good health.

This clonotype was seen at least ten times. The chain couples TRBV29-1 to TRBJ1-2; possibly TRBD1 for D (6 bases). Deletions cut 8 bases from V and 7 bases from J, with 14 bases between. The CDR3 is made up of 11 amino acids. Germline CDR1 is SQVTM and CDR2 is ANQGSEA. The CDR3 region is CSTHGQFGYTF. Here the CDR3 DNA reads TGCAGCACACACGGACAGTTTGGCTACACCTTC.

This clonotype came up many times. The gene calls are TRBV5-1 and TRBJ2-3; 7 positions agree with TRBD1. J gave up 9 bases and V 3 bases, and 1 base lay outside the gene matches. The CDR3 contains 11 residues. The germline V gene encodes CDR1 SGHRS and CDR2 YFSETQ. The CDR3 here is CASSSQGTQYF. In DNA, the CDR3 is TGCGCCAGCAGCTCACAGGGGACGCAGTATTTT.

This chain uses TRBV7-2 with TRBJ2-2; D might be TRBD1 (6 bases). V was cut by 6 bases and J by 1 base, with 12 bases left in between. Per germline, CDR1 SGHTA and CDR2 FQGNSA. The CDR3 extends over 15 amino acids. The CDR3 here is CASRKGVGNTGELFF. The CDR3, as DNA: TGTGCCAGCAGGAAGGGGGTTGGGAACACCGGGGAGCTGTTTTTT.

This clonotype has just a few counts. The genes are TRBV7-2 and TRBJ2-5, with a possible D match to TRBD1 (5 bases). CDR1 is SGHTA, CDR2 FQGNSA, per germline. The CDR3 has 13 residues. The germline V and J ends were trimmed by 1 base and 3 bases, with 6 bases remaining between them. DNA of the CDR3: TGTGCCAGCAGCTTAGTCAGGGAAGAGACCCAGTACTTC. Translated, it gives CASSLVREETQYF.

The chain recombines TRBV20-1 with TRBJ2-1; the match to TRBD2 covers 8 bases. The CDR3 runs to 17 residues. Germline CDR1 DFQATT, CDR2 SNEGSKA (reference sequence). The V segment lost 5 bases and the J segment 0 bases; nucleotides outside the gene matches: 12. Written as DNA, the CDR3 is TGCAGTGCTTTAGACTTAGCGGGATCAAGCTCCTACAATGAGCAGTTCTTC. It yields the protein CSALDLAGSSSYNEQFF.

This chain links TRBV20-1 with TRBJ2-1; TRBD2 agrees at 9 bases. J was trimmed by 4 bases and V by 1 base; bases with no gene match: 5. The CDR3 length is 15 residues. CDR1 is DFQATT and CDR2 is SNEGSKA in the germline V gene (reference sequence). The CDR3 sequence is CSARGGLAEYNEQFF. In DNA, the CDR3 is TGCAGTGCTAGAGGGGGACTAGCCGAGTACAATGAGCAGTTCTTC.

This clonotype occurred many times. CDR3 in DNA: TGTGCCAGCAGCTTACCGGGTGTGAGAGTAGAAGCTTTCTTT. Amino acids: CASSLPGVRVEAFF. The rearrangement links TRBV7-8 to TRBJ1-1; D ambiguous. CDR3 length: 14 residues. Trimming left V 2 bases short and J 8 bases short, with 15 bases between. Germline loops: CDR1 SGHVS, CDR2 FQNEAQ.

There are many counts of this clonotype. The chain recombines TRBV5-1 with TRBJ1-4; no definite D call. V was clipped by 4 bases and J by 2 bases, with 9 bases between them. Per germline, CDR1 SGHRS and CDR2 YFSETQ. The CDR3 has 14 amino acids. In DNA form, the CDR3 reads TGCGCCAGCAGCCTTACCTCGACTAATGAAAAACTGTTTTTT. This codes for CASSLTSTNEKLFF.

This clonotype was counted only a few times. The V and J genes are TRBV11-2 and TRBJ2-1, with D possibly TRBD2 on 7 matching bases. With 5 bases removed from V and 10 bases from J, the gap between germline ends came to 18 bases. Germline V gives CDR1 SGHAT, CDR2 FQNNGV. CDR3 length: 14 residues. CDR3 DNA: TGTGCCAGCAGCCACAGAGGGGGGGGAAAGGAGCAGTTCTTC. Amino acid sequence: CASSHRGGGKEQFF. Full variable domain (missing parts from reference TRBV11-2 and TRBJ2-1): EAGVAQSPRYKIIEKRQSVAFWCNPISGHATLYWYQQILGQGPKLLIQFQNNGVVDDSQLPKDRFSAERLKGVDSTLKIQPAKLEDSAVYLCASSHRGGGKEQFFGPGTRLTVL.

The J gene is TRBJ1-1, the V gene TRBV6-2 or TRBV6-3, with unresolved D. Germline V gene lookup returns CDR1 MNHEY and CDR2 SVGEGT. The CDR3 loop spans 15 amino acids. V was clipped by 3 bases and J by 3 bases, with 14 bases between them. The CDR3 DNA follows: TGTGCCAGCAGTTATGCGTCCGCAGTCCACACTGAAGCTTTCTTT. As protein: CASSYASAVHTEAFF.

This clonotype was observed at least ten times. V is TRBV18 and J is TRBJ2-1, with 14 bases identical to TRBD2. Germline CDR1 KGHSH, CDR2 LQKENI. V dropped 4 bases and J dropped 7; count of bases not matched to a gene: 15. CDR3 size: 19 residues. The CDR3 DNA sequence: TGTGCCAGCTCACGTCCGGGACTAGCGGGAGCAGGTCGAGGGAATGAGCAGTTCTTC. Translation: CASSRPGLAGAGRGNEQFF.

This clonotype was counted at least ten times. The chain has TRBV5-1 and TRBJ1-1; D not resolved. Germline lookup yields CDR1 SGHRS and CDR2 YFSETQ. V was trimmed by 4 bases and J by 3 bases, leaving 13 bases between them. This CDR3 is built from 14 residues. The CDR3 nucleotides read TGCGCCAGCAGCAGGGAAAACGGGGACACTGAAGCTTTCTTT. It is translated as CASSRENGDTEAFF.

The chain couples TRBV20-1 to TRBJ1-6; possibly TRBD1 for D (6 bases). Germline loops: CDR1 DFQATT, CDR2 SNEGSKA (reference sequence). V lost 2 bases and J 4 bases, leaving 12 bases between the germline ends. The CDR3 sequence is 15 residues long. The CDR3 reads CSARTGGAYNSPLHF. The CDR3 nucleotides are TGCAGTGCTAGAACTGGGGGCGCTTATAATTCACCCCTCCACTTT.

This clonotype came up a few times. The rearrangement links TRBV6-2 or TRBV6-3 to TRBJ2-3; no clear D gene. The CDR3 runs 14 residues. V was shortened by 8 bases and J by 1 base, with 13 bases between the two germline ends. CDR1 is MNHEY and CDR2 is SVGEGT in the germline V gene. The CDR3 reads CASRVGRGTDTQYF. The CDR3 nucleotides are TGTGCCAGCCGTGTGGGCCGGGGCACAGATACGCAGTATTTT.

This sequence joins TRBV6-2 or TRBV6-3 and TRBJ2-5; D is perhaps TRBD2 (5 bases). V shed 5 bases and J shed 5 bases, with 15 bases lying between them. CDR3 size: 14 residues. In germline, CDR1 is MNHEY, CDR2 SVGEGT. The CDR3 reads CASSPGMRGETQYF. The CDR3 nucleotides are TGTGCCAGCAGTCCTGGGATGCGCGGGGAGACCCAGTACTTC.

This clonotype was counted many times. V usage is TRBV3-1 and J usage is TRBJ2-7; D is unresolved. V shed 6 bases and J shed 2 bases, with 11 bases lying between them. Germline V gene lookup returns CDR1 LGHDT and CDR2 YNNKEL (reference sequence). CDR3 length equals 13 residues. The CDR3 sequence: CASSGPPAYEQYF. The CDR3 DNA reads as TGTGCCAGCAGTGGGCCCCCTGCCTACGAGCAGTACTTC.

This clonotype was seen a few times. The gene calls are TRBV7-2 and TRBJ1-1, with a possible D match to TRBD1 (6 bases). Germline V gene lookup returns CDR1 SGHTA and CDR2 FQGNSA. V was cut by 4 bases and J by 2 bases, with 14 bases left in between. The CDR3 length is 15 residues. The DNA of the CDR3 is TGTGCCAGCAGCTCATACCCGGGGGCAAACACTGAAGCTTTCTTT. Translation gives CASSSYPGANTEAFF. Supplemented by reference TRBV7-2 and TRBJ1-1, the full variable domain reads GAGVSQSPSNKVTEKGKDVELRCDPISGHTALYWYRQSLGQGLEFLIYFQGNSAPDKSGLPSDRFSAERTGGSVSTLTIQRTQQEDSAVYLCASSSYPGANTEAFFGQGTRLTVV.

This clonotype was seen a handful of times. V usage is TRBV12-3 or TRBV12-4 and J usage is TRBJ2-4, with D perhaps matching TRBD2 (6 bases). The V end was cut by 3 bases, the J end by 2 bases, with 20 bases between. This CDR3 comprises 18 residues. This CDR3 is CASSFNYKGLGTKNIQYF. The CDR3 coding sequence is TGTGCCAGCAGTTTTAATTATAAGGGACTGGGGACCAAAAACATTCAGTACTTC.

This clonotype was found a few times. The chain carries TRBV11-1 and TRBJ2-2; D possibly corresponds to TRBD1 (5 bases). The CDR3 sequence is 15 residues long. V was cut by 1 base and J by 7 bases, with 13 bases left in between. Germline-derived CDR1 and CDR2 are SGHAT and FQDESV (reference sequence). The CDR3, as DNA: TGTGCCAGCAGCTTAGGCCCCAGGGAAAACGGGGAGCTGTTTTTT. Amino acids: CASSLGPRENGELFF.

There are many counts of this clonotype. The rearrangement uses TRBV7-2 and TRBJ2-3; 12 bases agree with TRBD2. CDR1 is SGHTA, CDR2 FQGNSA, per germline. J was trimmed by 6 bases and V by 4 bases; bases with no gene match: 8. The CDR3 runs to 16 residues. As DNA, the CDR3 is TGTGCCAGCAGCTACCGACTAGCGGGGGCCTCCGATACGCAGTATTTT. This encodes CASSYRLAGASDTQYF. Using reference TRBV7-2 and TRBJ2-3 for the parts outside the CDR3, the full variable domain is GAGVSQSPSNKVTEKGKDVELRCDPISGHTALYWYRQSLGQGLEFLIYFQGNSAPDKSGLPSDRFSAERTGGSVSTLTIQRTQQEDSAVYLCASSYRLAGASDTQYFGPGTRLTVL.

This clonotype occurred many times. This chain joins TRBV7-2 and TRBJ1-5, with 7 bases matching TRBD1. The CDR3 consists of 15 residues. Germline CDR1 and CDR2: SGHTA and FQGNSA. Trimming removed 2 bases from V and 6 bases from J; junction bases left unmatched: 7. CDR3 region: CASSLIPDRFQPQHF. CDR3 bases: TGTGCCAGCAGCTTAATTCCGGACAGGTTTCAGCCCCAGCATTTT.

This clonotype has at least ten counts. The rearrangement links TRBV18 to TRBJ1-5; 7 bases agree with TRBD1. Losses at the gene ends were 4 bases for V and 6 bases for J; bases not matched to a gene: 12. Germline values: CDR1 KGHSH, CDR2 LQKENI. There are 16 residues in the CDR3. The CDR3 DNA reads TGTGCCAGCTCACGTGAACAGGGGTCAGGAAGTCAGCCCCAGCATTTT. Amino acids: CASSREQGSGSQPQHF.

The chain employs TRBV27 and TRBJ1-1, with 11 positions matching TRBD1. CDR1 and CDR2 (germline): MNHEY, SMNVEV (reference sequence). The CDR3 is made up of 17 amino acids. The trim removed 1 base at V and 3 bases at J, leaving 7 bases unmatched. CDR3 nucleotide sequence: TGTGCCAGCAGTTTATTATTCGGACAGGGGGCGTACACTGAAGCTTTCTTT. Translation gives CASSLLFGQGAYTEAFF.

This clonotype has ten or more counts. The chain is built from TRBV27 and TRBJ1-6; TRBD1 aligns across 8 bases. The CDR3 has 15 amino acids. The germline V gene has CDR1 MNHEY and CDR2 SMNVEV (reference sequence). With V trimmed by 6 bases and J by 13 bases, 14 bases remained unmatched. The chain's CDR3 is CASRQGATNPLPLHF. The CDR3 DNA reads TGTGCCAGCAGGCAGGGGGCGACGAACCCGTTGCCCCTCCACTTT.

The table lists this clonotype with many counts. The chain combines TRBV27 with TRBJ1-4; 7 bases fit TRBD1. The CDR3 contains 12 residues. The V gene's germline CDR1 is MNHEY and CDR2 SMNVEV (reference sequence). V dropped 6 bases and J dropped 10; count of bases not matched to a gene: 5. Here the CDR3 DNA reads TGTGCCAGCAGACAGGGGAGGGGAAAACTGTTTTTT. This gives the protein CASRQGRGKLFF.

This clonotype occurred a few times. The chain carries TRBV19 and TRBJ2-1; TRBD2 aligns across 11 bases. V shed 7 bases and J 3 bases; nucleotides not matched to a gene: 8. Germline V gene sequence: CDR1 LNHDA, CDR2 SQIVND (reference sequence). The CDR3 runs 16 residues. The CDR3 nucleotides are TGTGCCAGTACTACAATAGCGGGGGGGAACTACAATGAGCAGTTCTTC. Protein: CASTTIAGGNYNEQFF.

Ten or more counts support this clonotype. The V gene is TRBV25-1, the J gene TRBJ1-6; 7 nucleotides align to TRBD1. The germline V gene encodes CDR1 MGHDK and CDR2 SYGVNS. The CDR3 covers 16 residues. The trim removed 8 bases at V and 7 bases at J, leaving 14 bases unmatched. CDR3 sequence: CASQARQGGTNSPLHF. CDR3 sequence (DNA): TGTGCCAGCCAAGCCCGACAGGGTGGAACGAATTCACCCCTCCACTTT.

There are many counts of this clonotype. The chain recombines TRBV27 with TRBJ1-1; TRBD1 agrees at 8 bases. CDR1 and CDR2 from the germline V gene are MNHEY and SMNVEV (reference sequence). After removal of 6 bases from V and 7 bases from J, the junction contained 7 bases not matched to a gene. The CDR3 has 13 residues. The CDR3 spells CASSLNRGGEAFF. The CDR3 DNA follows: TGTGCCAGCAGCCTAAACAGGGGGGGTGAAGCTTTCTTT.